This TCR beta chain was sequenced for a study of blood T cell repertoires in COVID-19. Study background: Spain, Italy and the United States supplied samples that represented acute and convalescent COVID-19. From T cells, B-cell-depleted T cells, or PBMCs came the material, which was cDNA or gDNA.

In germline, CDR1 is GTSNPN, CDR2 SVGIG (reference sequence). V was trimmed by 4 bases and J by 1 base, leaving 13 bases between them. The CDR3 sequence is 15 residues long. Original methodology: Amplifying reference gene primers gave estimates of nucleated cell counts. Profiled with immunoSEQ multiplex PCR; TCRdb holds only in-frame clones, not every one. V and J calls and clone size are those listed in that table; D and trimming were worked out from the DNA. The sample has 150,000 to 200,000 clones; roughly nine tenths are singletons. The chain uses TRBV30 and TRBJ2-2, with D possibly TRBD1 on 6 matching bases. Material: peripheral blood. This clonotype was sampled from a man aged 18-30 years with acute or convalescent COVID-19. CDR3 loop: CAWTYQGRNTGELFF. In DNA, the CDR3 is TGTGCCTGGACCTACCAGGGGAGGAACACCGGGGAGCTGTTTTTT.